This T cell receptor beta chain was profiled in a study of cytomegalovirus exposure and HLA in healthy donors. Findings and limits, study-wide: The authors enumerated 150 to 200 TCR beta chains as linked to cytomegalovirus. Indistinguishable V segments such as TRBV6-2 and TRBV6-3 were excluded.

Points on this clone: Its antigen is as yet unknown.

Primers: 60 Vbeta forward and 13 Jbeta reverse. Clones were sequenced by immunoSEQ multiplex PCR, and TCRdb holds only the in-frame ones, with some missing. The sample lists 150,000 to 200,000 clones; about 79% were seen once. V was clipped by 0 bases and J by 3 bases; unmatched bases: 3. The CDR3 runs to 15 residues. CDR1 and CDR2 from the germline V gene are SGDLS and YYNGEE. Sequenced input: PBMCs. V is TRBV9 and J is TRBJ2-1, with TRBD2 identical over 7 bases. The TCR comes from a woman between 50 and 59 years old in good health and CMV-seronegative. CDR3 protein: CASSVGAGDYNEQFF. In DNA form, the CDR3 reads TGTGCCAGCAGCGTAGGGGCGGGGGACTACAATGAGCAGTTCTTC.